This T cell receptor beta chain derives from a study of T-cell reconstitution after alpha-beta-depleted transplantation in children. Overall study results and limits: Several hundred expanded graft clones reportedly gave rise to the alpha-beta T cells present about two months after transplant.

This CDR3 contains 15 residues. V lost 3 bases to trimming and J lost 6 bases; unmatched junction nucleotides: 8. At least ten counts were recorded for this clonotype. Its antigen is unknown. Unique molecular identifiers were incorporated during preparation of the TCRbeta library. From the PCR reads, TCRdb called clonotypes with MiXCR, one entry per CDR3 protein. The data hold around 300,000 distinct CDR3 sequences, with over 9.5% observed a single time. The sequencing here drew on PBMCs, taken before TCRalphabeta/CD19-depleted stem cell transplant. The sequence was collected from a boy in the first two years of life with acute myeloid leukemia, due to receive a stem cell transplant. This chain links TRBV12-3 or TRBV12-4 with TRBJ2-1, with 7 bases fitting TRBD2. CDR3 in DNA: TGTGCCAGCAGTTTCTCCGGGACTATTGGCAATGAGCAGTTCTTC. Translation gives CASSFSGTIGNEQFF.